This T cell receptor (beta chain) originates from a study of CD8+ T cells in alopecia areata. On the study more broadly: Each day, treated patients took oral tofacitinib twice, at 5 to 10 mg per dose.

The germline gives CDR1 SQVTM, CDR2 ANQGSEA. V trimming: 7 bases; J trimming: 0 bases; junction bases outside the gene matches: 5. The CDR3 contains 13 residues. Extracted RNA was reverse transcribed, and the resulting cDNA served as sequencing template. Sequencing was performed with immunoSEQ multiplex PCR; in TCRdb, only in-frame clones are kept and a portion is missing. The sample carries roughly 250,000 clones, 67% recorded once. Peripheral blood and lesional scalp punch biopsies were taken from alopecia areata patients. This clone was picked up one time. This receptor was identified in a human donor with alopecia areata. The sample here was CD4+ T cells sorted from blood, taken at week 0. V and J are TRBV29-1 and TRBJ1-1; 7 nucleotides agree with TRBD1. DNA for the CDR3: TGCAGCGCTGACAGGGACATGAACACTGAAGCTTTCTTT. It specifies CSADRDMNTEAFF.